This T cell receptor (beta chain) was captured by sequencing in a study of cytomegalovirus exposure and HLA in healthy donors. General study points: The number of N-insertions in an Asian-associated ancestry cluster was reportedly below the 666-donor mean in a later analysis.

The CDR3 sequence is 15 residues long. V gave up 5 bases and J gave up 3 bases; unmatched junction bases: 7. Germline CDR1 and CDR2: SGHTA and FQGNSA. On this clone itself: Its antigen is unidentified.

PCR used 60 Vbeta primers and 13 Jbeta primers. The method was immunoSEQ multiplex PCR; TCRdb's version includes in-frame clones alone and lacks a portion of them. The table for this sample gives some 67,000 clones. Sequencing input: PBMCs. This TCR came from a woman aged 25-40 years in good health and CMV-seronegative. The genes are TRBV7-2 and TRBJ2-7; 10 positions agree with TRBD1. The CDR3 DNA reads TGTGCCAGCAGCATGAGGACAGGGGGGGACTACGAGCAGTACTTC. Amino acid sequence: CASSMRTGGDYEQYF.